This TCR beta chain was found in a study of T cells in Graves' hyperthyroidism and ophthalmopathy. Recently diagnosed hyperthyroidism of less than 2 months' duration affected patients aged 18 to 65. The PBMCs were taken from over 9.5 ml of fresh peripheral blood. Authors of the study amplified TCR beta CDR3 regions from RNA transcripts. The study used the HTBI primer set for a first-round RT-PCR of the TCR CDR3. MiXCR was run by TCRdb on the multiplex PCR reads, yielding one entry per CDR3 protein. Of some 250,000 distinct CDR3 sequences detected, roughly 15% appear once; the ten largest clones hold roughly 31%. Whole-study findings and limits: Most thyroid clonotypes that were expanded above 0.001 also turned up in blood.

In this sample, this clonotype turned up many times. Its specificity is not known. This sequence was found in a woman between 50 and 59 years old with Graves' hyperthyroidism that later progressed to Graves' ophthalmopathy. Sample: blood.

CDR3 in DNA: TGTGCCAGCAGTTTGTTTGACAGGGACGCTGAAGCTTTCTTT. This gives the protein CASSLFDRDAEAFF. The chain has TRBV28 and TRBJ1-1, with 7 bases lining up with TRBD1. Germline CDR1 reads MDHEN; CDR2 reads SYDVKM. There are 14 residues in the CDR3. J was trimmed by 6 bases and V by 3 bases; bases with no gene match: 7. Together with reference TRBV28 and TRBJ1-1, the CDR3 gives the full variable domain: DVKVTQSSRYLVKRTGEKVFLECVQDMDHENMFWYRQDPGLGLRLIYFSYDVKMKEKGDIPEGYSVSREKKERFSLILESASTNQTSMYLCASSLFDRDAEAFFGQGTRLTVV.